This record covers a single T cell receptor (beta chain). What it binds is unknown. The data originate from a study of radiotherapy plus CTLA-4 blockade in lung cancer. Study-level results: The study found tumor-derived TCR clones expanded in blood after radiotherapy plus ipilimumab.

Focal radiation was given together with CTLA-4 blockade (ipilimumab) to patients with chemo-refractory metastatic non-small-cell lung cancer. V lost 3 bases and J lost 3, with 7 bases in between. From germline, CDR1 is SNHLY and CDR2 FYNNEI. The CDR3 spans 13 residues. The table came from immunoSEQ multiplex PCR; TCRdb's copy has only in-frame clones and leaves some out. This table holds 71,000 or so clones, 85% to 90% found once. V is TRBV2 and J is TRBJ2-3; D remains unclear. This sample comprised peripheral blood, obtained from a patient treated with radiotherapy plus ipilimumab. The TCR sequence derives from a human donor with non-small cell lung cancer who had stable disease on radiotherapy plus ipilimumab. In DNA, the CDR3 is TGTGCCAGCAGTGACGGGCCTACAGATACGCAGTATTTT. This encodes CASSDGPTDTQYF.